These 26 T cell receptor beta chains originate from one sample sequenced in a study of PD-L1 blockade in urothelial cancer. This sample's time point: pretreatment peripheral blood. Produced via immunoSEQ multiplex PCR; TCRdb's table is partial and in-frame only. The sample carries some 46,000 clones, over 75% recorded once. The sequenced sample was PBMCs, obtained around atezolizumab (anti-PD-L1) treatment. These TCRs come from a man aged 55 to 70 with urothelial cancer.

This sequence joins TRBV28 and TRBJ1-1, with TRBD1 matching over 8 bases. Germline lookup yields CDR1 MDHEN and CDR2 SYDVKM. The CDR3 is made up of 16 amino acids. J was trimmed by 6 bases and V by 7 bases; bases with no gene match: 16. CDR3 in DNA: TGTGCCAGCACTATTGGGGACACGACAGGGGCGGCTGAAGCTTTCTTT. Protein sequence: CASTIGDTTGAAEAFF.

V usage is TRBV5-1 and J usage is TRBJ2-5; D may be TRBD1 (6 bases). This CDR3 is 14 amino acids long. The V end lost 2 bases, the J end lost 5 bases, and 13 bases lay between the germline ends. The germline CDR1 and CDR2 sequences are SGHRS and YFSETQ. The CDR3 spells CASSFGRGKETQYF. CDR3 coding DNA: TGCGCCAGCAGCTTCGGCAGGGGCAAGGAGACCCAGTACTTC.

The CDR3 loop is CASSFDRGVQETQYF. CDR3 sequence (DNA): TGTGCCAGCAGCTTCGACAGGGGGGTCCAAGAGACCCAGTACTTC. The V call is TRBV11-2, the J call TRBJ2-5; TRBD1 matches at 9 bases. Trimming took 3 bases from V and 1 from J; bases not matched to a gene: 3. This CDR3 region has 15 residues. CDR1 and CDR2 (germline): SGHAT, FQNNGV.

This chain connects TRBV11-2 to TRBJ1-3; TRBD1 matches 10 bases. J was trimmed by 1 base and V by 4 bases; bases with no gene match: 7. This CDR3 has 17 residues. The V gene's germline CDR1 is SGHAT and CDR2 FQNNGV. For the CDR3, the DNA is TGTGCCAGCAGCTCCTGGACAGGGGGACATTCTGGAAACACCATATATTTT. Translated, it gives CASSSWTGGHSGNTIYF.

This sequence joins TRBV5-4 and TRBJ2-7; D is unclear. This CDR3 comprises 12 residues. V was cut by 4 bases and J by 2 bases, with 7 bases left in between. Germline loops: CDR1 SGHNT, CDR2 YYREEE (reference sequence). This chain's CDR3 is CASSPDTYEQYF. The CDR3 nucleotides read TGTGCCAGCAGCCCCGACACCTACGAGCAGTACTTC. The entire variable domain, with the rest obtained from reference TRBV5-4 and TRBJ2-7, is as follows: ETGVTQSPTHLIKTRGQQVTLRCSSQSGHNTVSWYQQALGQGPQFIFQYYREEENGRGNFPPRFSGLQFPNYSSELNVNALELDDSALYLCASSPDTYEQYFGPGTRLTVT.

This clone was counted only a few times. The rearrangement uses TRBV29-1 and TRBJ1-5; a possible D gene is TRBD1 (6 bases). This CDR3 comprises 13 residues. The germline V and J ends were trimmed by 7 bases and 1 base, with 11 bases remaining between them. Per germline, CDR1 SQVTM and CDR2 ANQGSEA. DNA for the CDR3: TGCAGCGCAAGGGGGTCGAGCAATCAGCCCCAGCATTTT. Protein product: CSARGSSNQPQHF.

The chain combines TRBV28 with TRBJ1-5, with D uncertain. Germline CDR1 reads MDHEN; CDR2 reads SYDVKM. Deletions cut 3 bases from V and 4 bases from J, with 10 bases between. The CDR3 totals 14 residues. The CDR3 loop is CASSLQFVNQPQHF. The CDR3, as DNA: TGTGCCAGCAGTTTGCAGTTTGTTAATCAGCCCCAGCATTTT.

This clone was recorded a few times. The rearrangement uses TRBV30 and TRBJ1-5; possible D gene TRBD1, 5 bases. Per germline, CDR1 GTSNPN and CDR2 SVGIG (reference sequence). Trimming took off 1 base at V and 0 bases at J, with 13 bases between the two ends. The CDR3 has 16 amino acids. The CDR3: CAWSENLGASNQPQHF. Written as DNA, the CDR3 is TGTGCCTGGAGTGAAAATTTAGGGGCTAGCAATCAGCCCCAGCATTTT.

This chain uses TRBV5-1 with TRBJ2-1; 12 nucleotides align to TRBD2. The CDR3 is made up of 15 amino acids. Germline CDR1 reads SGHRS; CDR2 reads YFSETQ. V lost 4 bases and J lost 5; bases outside the gene matches: 4. For the CDR3, the DNA is TGCGCCAGCAGCCTAGCGGGAGGGTTCAACAATGAGCAGTTCTTC. Translation: CASSLAGGFNNEQFF.

The rearrangement links TRBV23-1 to TRBJ1-6; unclear D gene. TRBV23-1 is filed as an ORF, its function uncertain. This CDR3 has 18 residues. Trimming took 0 bases from V and 6 from J, leaving 18 bases between them. CDR3 loop: CASSQSLGPPQTNSPLHF. As DNA, the CDR3 is TGCGCCAGCAGTCAATCATTGGGTCCACCACAGACTAATTCACCCCTCCACTTT.

The rearrangement links TRBV6-6 to TRBJ1-5; D is unclear. The CDR3 is 13 residues long. V lost 7 bases, J lost 4 bases, and 11 bases lay in between. Germline V gene lookup returns CDR1 MNHNY and CDR2 SVGAGI (reference sequence). Here the CDR3 DNA reads TGTGCCAGCACTCTTAGCCAAAATCAGCCCCAGCATTTT. This gives the protein CASTLSQNQPQHF.

Note on this clone: A junction boundary mismatches the germline segment, possibly from a read error. J is TRBJ1-2 and V is TRBV7-9; 7 nucleotides match TRBD1. This CDR3 spans 12 amino acids. Germline-derived CDR1 and CDR2 are SEHNR and FQNEAQ (reference sequence). The CDR3 nucleotides read TGTGCCAGCAGCTTCACAGGGGAAGGCTACATCTTC. It translates to CASSFTGEGYIF. Full variable domain (outside the CDR3, taken from reference TRBV7-9 and TRBJ1-2): DTGVSQNPRHKITKRGQNVTFRCDPISEHNRLYWYRQTLGQGPEFLTYFQNEAQLEKSRLLSDRFSAERPKGSFSTLEIQRTEQGDSAMYLCASSFTGEGYIFGSGTRLTVV.

The CDR3 DNA reads as TGTGCCAGCATTAGACGGGTGTGGGTCTCAGAGACCCAGTACTTC. As protein: CASIRRVWVSETQYF. V usage is TRBV2 and J usage is TRBJ2-5; D ambiguous. This CDR3 is 15 amino acids long. CDR1 and CDR2 (germline): SNHLY, FYNNEI. With 7 bases removed from V and 4 bases from J, the gap between germline ends came to 19 bases.

The rearrangement links TRBV7-2 to TRBJ1-2; possible D gene TRBD1, 5 bases. CDR1 is SGHTA, CDR2 FQGNSA, per germline. V was clipped by 1 base and J by 7 bases, with 16 bases between them. CDR3 size: 15 residues. The CDR3 is CASSLDFQGRSGYTF. The CDR3 DNA reads TGTGCCAGCAGCTTAGATTTCCAGGGCCGGTCTGGCTACACCTTC.

This clone was counted only a few times. The chain employs TRBV12-5 and TRBJ2-2; the match to TRBD2 covers 11 bases. The CDR3 is made up of 15 amino acids. Germline V CDR1 and CDR2: LGHNT, FRNRAP. Trimming at V came to 3 bases and at J to 7 bases, leaving 4 bases not matched to a gene. The CDR3 DNA is TGTGCTAGTGGTTTAGGGACTAGCGGCAGCGGGGAGCTGTTTTTT. Protein: CASGLGTSGSGELFF.

The rearrangement links TRBV19 to TRBJ2-5; TRBD2 might be the D (6 bases). CDR1 is LNHDA, CDR2 SQIVND, per germline (reference sequence). This CDR3 has 15 amino acids. The V and J ends lost 1 base and 4 bases respectively, with 13 bases between them. CDR3: CASSIGAGSLETQYF. The CDR3 nucleotides read TGTGCCAGTAGTATAGGGGCCGGGAGCTTAGAGACCCAGTACTTC.

The chain recombines TRBV2 with TRBJ1-1; 8 bases align to TRBD1. The CDR3 runs to 15 residues. Germline V gene lookup returns CDR1 SNHLY and CDR2 FYNNEI. V dropped 6 bases and J dropped 5; count of bases not matched to a gene: 11. CDR3 sequence (DNA): TGTGCCAGCAGAAATGACAGGGGATGGGGGACTGAAGCTTTCTTT. Protein sequence: CASRNDRGWGTEAFF.

The chain links TRBV5-1 to TRBJ1-1, with a tentative D call TRBD1 (6 bases). The germline V gene has CDR1 SGHRS and CDR2 YFSETQ. The CDR3 spans 12 residues. V was shortened by 5 bases and J by 8 bases, with 13 bases between the two germline ends. The CDR3 here is CASRMTGFEAFF. The CDR3 bases are TGCGCCAGCAGAATGACAGGATTCGAAGCTTTCTTT.

This chain links TRBV5-4 with TRBJ1-2; 9 nucleotides match TRBD1. Germline V gives CDR1 SGHNT, CDR2 YYREEE (reference sequence). This CDR3 is 14 amino acids long. With V trimmed by 4 bases and J by 4 bases, 5 bases remained unmatched. The chain's CDR3 is CASSPGTGSYGYTF. CDR3 nucleotides: TGTGCCAGCAGCCCTGGGACAGGGAGCTATGGCTACACCTTC.

This chain connects TRBV5-5 to TRBJ2-7, with 9 positions matching TRBD1. CDR1 and CDR2 from the germline V gene are SGHKS and YYEKEE (reference sequence). The CDR3 length is 14 residues. With V trimmed by 0 bases and J by 4 bases, 2 bases remained unmatched. For the CDR3, the DNA is TGTGCCAGCAGCTTGGGGGGACAGGGTTACGAGCAGTACTTC. Its translation: CASSLGGQGYEQYF. The whole variable domain, filled in from reference TRBV5-5 and TRBJ2-7, reads DAGVTQSPTHLIKTRGQQVTLRCSPISGHKSVSWYQQVLGQGPQFIFQYYEKEERGRGNFPDRFSARQFPNYSSELNVNALLLGDSALYLCASSLGGQGYEQYFGPGTRLTVT.

This chain connects TRBV11-2 to TRBJ2-7; perhaps TRBD2 as D (6 bases). The CDR3 totals 14 residues. Trimming took off 1 base at V and 7 bases at J, with 14 bases between the two ends. CDR1 is SGHAT, CDR2 FQNNGV, per germline. In nucleotides, the CDR3 is TGTGCCAGCAGCTTAGTGCCGGCCGCGGGGGAGCAGTACTTC. This sequence encodes CASSLVPAAGEQYF.

The chain is built from TRBV10-1 and TRBJ2-2, with TRBD2 identical over 13 bases. The CDR3 contains 16 residues. Losses at the gene ends were 4 bases for V and 4 bases for J; bases not matched to a gene: 3. The V gene's germline CDR1 is WNHNN and CDR2 SYGVQD (reference sequence). CDR3 residues: CASSAGTSGATGELFF. The DNA of the CDR3 is TGCGCCAGCAGTGCCGGGACTAGCGGGGCCACCGGGGAGCTGTTTTTT.

This sequence joins TRBV7-9 and TRBJ1-3, with D maybe TRBD1 (6 bases). Germline assignment: CDR1 SEHNR and CDR2 FQNEAQ (reference sequence). The CDR3 has 17 residues. Between the trimmed V and J ends, which lost 4 bases and 0 bases, there was a span of 16 bases. The CDR3 sequence: CASSSPATGASGNTIYF. The CDR3 nucleotides are TGTGCCAGCAGCTCCCCGGCGACAGGTGCCTCTGGAAACACCATATATTTT.

The chain links TRBV11-2 to TRBJ2-7; 11 bases are shared with TRBD1. The CDR3 has 15 residues. The germline gives CDR1 SGHAT, CDR2 FQNNGV. Trimming cost V 5 bases and J 3 bases; bases outside gene matches: 6. CDR3 region: CASSKDRGPLYEQYF. DNA for the CDR3: TGTGCCAGCAGCAAGGACAGGGGGCCCCTCTACGAGCAGTACTTC.

The genes are TRBV18 and TRBJ2-5; a possible D gene is TRBD2 (5 bases). V lost 6 bases and J 3 bases, leaving 11 bases between the germline ends. Germline-derived CDR1 and CDR2 are KGHSH and LQKENI. The CDR3 sequence is 13 residues long. The CDR3, as DNA: TGTGCCAGCTCGGAGAGGGCCAAAGAGACCCAGTACTTC. Its translation: CASSERAKETQYF.

The V call is TRBV5-4, the J call TRBJ2-1; 12 bases map to TRBD1. In germline, CDR1 is SGHNT, CDR2 YYREEE (reference sequence). V shed 3 bases, J shed 8 bases, and the junction held 9 bases outside the gene matches. The CDR3 extends over 16 amino acids. CDR3 region: CASSSRDRGRGDEQFF. CDR3 DNA: TGTGCCAGCAGCTCCCGGGACAGGGGGCGCGGCGATGAGCAGTTCTTC.